The next 10 T cell receptor beta chains were all read from a single sample in a study of blood T cell repertoires in COVID-19. The protocol was immunoSEQ multiplex PCR, while the TCRdb copy is restricted to in-frame clones and leaves out a portion. The sample lists 150,000 to 200,000 clones; approximately 79% were seen once. Sequencing was carried out using peripheral blood. The receptors stem from a woman aged 40 to 50 with COVID-19, enrolled during active disease.

As DNA, the CDR3 is TGTGCCTGGAGTGGGGGGGAGCGGCAGCCCCAGCATTTT. Protein sequence: CAWSGGERQPQHF. The chain employs TRBV30 and TRBJ1-5, with D possibly being TRBD1 (5 bases). Germline loops: CDR1 GTSNPN, CDR2 SVGIG (reference sequence). Deletions cut 1 base from V and 7 bases from J, with 11 bases between. CDR3 length: 13 residues.

The V gene is TRBV27, the J gene TRBJ2-7; D may be TRBD1 (5 bases). The germline CDR1 and CDR2 sequences are MNHEY and SMNVEV (reference sequence). Trimming pared 7 bases from V and 2 bases from J, leaving 12 bases between. The CDR3 has 13 residues. The CDR3 DNA follows: TGTGCCAGCAAACCTCAGGGCCCCTACGAGCAGTACTTC. Translating it yields CASKPQGPYEQYF.

This clone showed up just a few times. V and J are TRBV25-1 and TRBJ2-7; D is possibly TRBD1 (6 bases). V dropped 5 bases and J dropped 3 bases, with 14 bases sitting between them. This CDR3 is 14 amino acids long. Germline V gives CDR1 MGHDK, CDR2 SYGVNS. CDR3 sequence: CASSPGTLIYEQYF. As DNA, the CDR3 is TGTGCCAGCAGTCCCGGGACATTGATCTACGAGCAGTACTTC.

This rearrangement joins TRBV5-1 to TRBJ2-3; tentative D call: TRBD2 (5 bases). This CDR3 comprises 14 residues. V lost 4 bases and J 3 bases, leaving 12 bases between the germline ends. Germline CDR1 SGHRS, CDR2 YFSETQ. The CDR3 loop reads CASSKASGTDTQYF. The CDR3, as DNA: TGCGCCAGCAGCAAAGCCTCGGGAACAGATACGCAGTATTTT.

The CDR3 DNA is TGTGCCTGGAGTGGTCTAGCGGGCTACAATGAGCAGTTCTTC. It codes for CAWSGLAGYNEQFF. The chain joins TRBV30 to TRBJ2-1; 8 bases fit TRBD2. The CDR3 contains 14 residues. V gave up 1 base and J gave up 3 bases; unmatched junction bases: 2. Germline V gives CDR1 GTSNPN, CDR2 SVGIG (reference sequence).

This rearrangement joins TRBV21-1 to TRBJ2-3; whether TRBD2, the table's D call, matches the DNA was not checked. TRBV21-1 is an annotated pseudogene. There are 16 residues in the CDR3. CDR3 protein: CASSTRLAGIADTQYF. Written as DNA, the CDR3 is TGTGCCAGCAGCACCCGACTAGCGGGAATAGCAGATACGCAGTATTTT.

This clone turned up a few times. The genes are TRBV10-3 and TRBJ1-2; no reliable D call. Per the germline V gene, CDR1 is ENHRY and CDR2 is SYGVKD. Trimming took 2 bases from V and 4 from J, leaving 8 bases between them. CDR3 size: 13 residues. CDR3 in DNA: TGTGCCATCAGTGAGGAGGCAATCTATGGCTACACCTTC. Its protein is CAISEEAIYGYTF.

The chain combines TRBV3-1 (or the pseudogene TRBV3-2) with TRBJ1-2, with D possibly TRBD1 on 5 matching bases. The germline CDR1 and CDR2 sequences are LGHDT and YNNKEL (reference sequence). V was pared by 1 base and J by 7 bases, with 13 bases between. CDR3 size: 14 residues. The CDR3 protein is CASSQVEGLGGYTF. The DNA for the CDR3 is TGTGCCAGCAGCCAAGTAGAGGGACTAGGTGGCTACACCTTC.

The gene calls are TRBV7-9 and TRBJ2-7, with D perhaps matching TRBD2 (6 bases). Trimming removed 5 bases at V and 0 bases at J, with 17 bases between. CDR1 is SEHNR, CDR2 FQNEAQ, per germline (reference sequence). CDR3 length equals 16 residues. The CDR3 nucleotides are TGTGCCAGCAGCCCCTCGGCGGGATATCACTCCTACGAGCAGTACTTC. Its protein product is CASSPSAGYHSYEQYF.

The CDR3 is CATSRTSGSPGELFF. CDR3 DNA sequence: TGTGCCACCAGCAGGACTAGCGGGAGTCCCGGGGAGCTGTTTTTT. V is TRBV15 and J is TRBJ2-2, with TRBD2 matching over 12 bases. Germline V gene data show CDR1 as LNHNV and CDR2 as YYDKDF (reference sequence). The CDR3 has 15 residues. V dropped 3 bases and J dropped 6; count of bases not matched to a gene: 2.